The subject of this entry is one TCR beta chain. The data originate from a study of control samples from healthy donors and cancer patients. Clones were read by immunoSEQ multiplex PCR, and TCRdb kept only the in-frame ones, dropping some. The repertoire includes about 95,000 clones, 85% of them detected once, and roughly 18% sits in the top ten. CDR3 length: 13 amino acids. The germline gives CDR1 GTSNPN, CDR2 SVGIG (reference sequence). The V gene lost 1 base and the J gene lost 1 base, with 8 bases spanning the gap. The V call is TRBV30, the J call TRBJ2-7, with D possibly matching TRBD2 (6 bases). The source material was blood. The receptor comes from a man aged 25 to 40 in good health. This chain's CDR3 is CAWSAGTSYEQYF. DNA of the CDR3: TGTGCCTGGAGTGCCGGGACTTCCTACGAGCAGTACTTC.